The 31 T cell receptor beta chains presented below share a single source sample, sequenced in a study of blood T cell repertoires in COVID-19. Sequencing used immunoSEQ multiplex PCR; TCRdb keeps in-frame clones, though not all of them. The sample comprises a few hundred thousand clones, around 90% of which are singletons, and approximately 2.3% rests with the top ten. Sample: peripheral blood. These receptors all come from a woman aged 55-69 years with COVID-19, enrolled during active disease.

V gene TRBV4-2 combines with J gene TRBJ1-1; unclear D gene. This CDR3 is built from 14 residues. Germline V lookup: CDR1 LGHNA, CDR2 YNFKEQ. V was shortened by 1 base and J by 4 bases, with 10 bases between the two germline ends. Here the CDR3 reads CASSQAPGGTEAFF. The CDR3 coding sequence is TGTGCCAGCAGCCAAGCGCCGGGAGGCACTGAAGCTTTCTTT.

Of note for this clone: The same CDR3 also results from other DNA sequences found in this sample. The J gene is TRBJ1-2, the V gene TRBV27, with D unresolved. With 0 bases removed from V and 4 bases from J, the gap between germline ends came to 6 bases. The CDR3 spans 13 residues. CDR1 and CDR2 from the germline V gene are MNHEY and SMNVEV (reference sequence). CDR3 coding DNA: TGTGCCAGCAGTTTATCGGGCCTCTATGGCTACACCTTC. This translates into CASSLSGLYGYTF.

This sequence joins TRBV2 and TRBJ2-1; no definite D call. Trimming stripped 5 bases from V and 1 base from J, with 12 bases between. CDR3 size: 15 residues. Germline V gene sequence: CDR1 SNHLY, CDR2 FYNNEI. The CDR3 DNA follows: TGTGCCAGCAGTCCGATGACAAGTTCCTACAATGAGCAGTTCTTC. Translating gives CASSPMTSSYNEQFF. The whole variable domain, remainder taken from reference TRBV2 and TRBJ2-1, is EPEVTQTPSHQVTQMGQEVILRCVPISNHLYFYWYRQILGQKVEFLVSFYNNEISEKSEIFDDQFSVERPDGSNFTLKIRSTKLEDSAMYFCASSPMTSSYNEQFFGPGTRLTVL.

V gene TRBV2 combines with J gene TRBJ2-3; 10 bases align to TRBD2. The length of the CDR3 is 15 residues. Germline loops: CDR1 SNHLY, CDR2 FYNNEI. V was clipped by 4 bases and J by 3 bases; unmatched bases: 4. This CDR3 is CASSVLAGVTDTQYF. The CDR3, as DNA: TGTGCCAGCAGTGTTCTAGCGGGGGTAACAGATACGCAGTATTTT.

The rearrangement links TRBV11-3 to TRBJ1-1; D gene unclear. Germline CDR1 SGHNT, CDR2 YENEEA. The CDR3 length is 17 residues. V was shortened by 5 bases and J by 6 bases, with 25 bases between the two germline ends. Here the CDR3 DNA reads TGTGCCAGCAGCCGCGCCCCAATGCAGGCCGTTCACCCTGAAGCTTTCTTT. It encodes CASSRAPMQAVHPEAFF.

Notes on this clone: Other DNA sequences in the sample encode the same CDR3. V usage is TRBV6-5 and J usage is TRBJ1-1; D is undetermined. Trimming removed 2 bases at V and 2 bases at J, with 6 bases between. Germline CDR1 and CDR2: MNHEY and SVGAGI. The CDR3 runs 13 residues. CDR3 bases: TGTGCCAGCAGTTACGGGAGAAACACTGAAGCTTTCTTT. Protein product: CASSYGRNTEAFF.

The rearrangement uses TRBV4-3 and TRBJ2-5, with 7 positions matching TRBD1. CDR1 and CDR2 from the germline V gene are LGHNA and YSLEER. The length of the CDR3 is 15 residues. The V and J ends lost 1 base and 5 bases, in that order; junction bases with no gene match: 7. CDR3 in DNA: TGCGCCAGCAGCCAAGGTACAGGGGTCCGGGAGACCCAGTACTTC. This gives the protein CASSQGTGVRETQYF.

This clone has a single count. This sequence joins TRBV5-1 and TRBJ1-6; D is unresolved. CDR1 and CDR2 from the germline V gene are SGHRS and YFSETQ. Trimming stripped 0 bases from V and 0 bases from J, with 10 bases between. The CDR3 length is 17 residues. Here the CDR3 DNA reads TGCGCCAGCAGCTTGGCCCCGGGAAGCTCCTATAATTCACCCCTCCACTTT. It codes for CASSLAPGSSYNSPLHF.

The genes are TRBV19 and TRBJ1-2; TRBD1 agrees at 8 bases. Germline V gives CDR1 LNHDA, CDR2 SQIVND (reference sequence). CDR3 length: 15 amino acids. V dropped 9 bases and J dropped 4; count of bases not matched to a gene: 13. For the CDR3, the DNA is TGTGCCAGCGGGGCAGGGGGCGATTCGGGCTATGGCTACACCTTC. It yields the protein CASGAGGDSGYGYTF.

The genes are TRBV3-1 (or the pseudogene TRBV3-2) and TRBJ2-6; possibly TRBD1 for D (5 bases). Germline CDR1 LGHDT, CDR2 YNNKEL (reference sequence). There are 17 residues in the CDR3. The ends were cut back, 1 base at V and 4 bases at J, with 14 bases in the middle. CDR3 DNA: TGTGCCAGCAGCCAAGTGTCGGTTGGACACGGGGCCAACGTCCTGACTTTC. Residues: CASSQVSVGHGANVLTF.

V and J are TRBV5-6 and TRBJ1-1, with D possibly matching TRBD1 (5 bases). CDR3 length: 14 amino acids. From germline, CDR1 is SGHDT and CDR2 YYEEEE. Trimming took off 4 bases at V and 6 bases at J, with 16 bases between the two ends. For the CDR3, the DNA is TGTGCCAGCAGCGTCACGGAGGGGAGGTCTGAAGCTTTCTTT. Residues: CASSVTEGRSEAFF.

CDR3 sequence reads: CASSLDLGLAVPGELFF. As DNA, the CDR3 is TGTGCCAGCAGCTTGGATTTGGGACTAGCGGTGCCCGGGGAGCTGTTTTTT. The gene calls are TRBV5-4 and TRBJ2-2; 11 positions match TRBD2. The CDR3 has 17 residues. Germline V gives CDR1 SGHNT, CDR2 YYREEE (reference sequence). J gave up 6 bases and V 0 bases, and 7 bases lay outside the gene matches.

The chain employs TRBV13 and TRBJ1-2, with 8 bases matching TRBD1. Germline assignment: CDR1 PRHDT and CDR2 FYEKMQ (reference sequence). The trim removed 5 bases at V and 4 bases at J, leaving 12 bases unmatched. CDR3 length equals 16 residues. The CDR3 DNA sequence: TGTGCCAGCAGCACCGGACAGGGCGTTCGGTCCTATGGCTACACCTTC. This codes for CASSTGQGVRSYGYTF.

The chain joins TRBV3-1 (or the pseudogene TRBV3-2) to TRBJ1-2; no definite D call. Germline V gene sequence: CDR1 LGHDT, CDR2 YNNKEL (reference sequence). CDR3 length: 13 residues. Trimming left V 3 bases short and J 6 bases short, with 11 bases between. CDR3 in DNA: TGTGCCAGCAGCCACAGAACCGGGGATGGCTACACCTTC. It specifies CASSHRTGDGYTF.

Here the CDR3 reads CASSTRLAGQDTQYF. The CDR3 bases are TGTGCCAGCAGCACCCGACTAGCGGGACAAGATACGCAGTATTTT. This chain links TRBV5-4 with TRBJ2-3; 11 bases are a match to TRBD2. The CDR3 spans 15 residues. Germline loops: CDR1 SGHNT, CDR2 YYREEE (reference sequence). Germline trimming cut 4 bases from V and 5 bases from J; bases unmatched to any gene: 6.

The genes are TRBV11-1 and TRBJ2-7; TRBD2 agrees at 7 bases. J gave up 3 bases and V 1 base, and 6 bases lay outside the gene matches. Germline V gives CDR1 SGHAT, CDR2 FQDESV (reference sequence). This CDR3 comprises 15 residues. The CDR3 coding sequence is TGTGCCAGCAGCTTAGGGGAGGGGACGGACTACGAGCAGTACTTC. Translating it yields CASSLGEGTDYEQYF.

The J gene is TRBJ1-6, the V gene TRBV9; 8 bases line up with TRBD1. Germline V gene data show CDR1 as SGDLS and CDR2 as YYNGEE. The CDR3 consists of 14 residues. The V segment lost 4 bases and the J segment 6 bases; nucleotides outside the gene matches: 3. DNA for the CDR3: TGTGCCAGCAGCCCCGGACAGGGTAATTCACCCCTCCACTTT. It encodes CASSPGQGNSPLHF.

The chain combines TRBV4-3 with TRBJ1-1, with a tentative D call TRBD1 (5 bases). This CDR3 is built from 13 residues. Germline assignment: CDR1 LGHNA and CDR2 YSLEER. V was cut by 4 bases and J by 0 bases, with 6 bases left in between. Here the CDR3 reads CASSLTVNTEAFF. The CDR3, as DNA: TGCGCCAGCAGCCTGACAGTGAACACTGAAGCTTTCTTT.

The CDR3 nucleotides are TGTGCCAGCAGCTTGGGAGGGGAGGTGAGACTAAACTATGGCTACACCTTC. As protein: CASSLGGEVRLNYGYTF. The rearrangement uses TRBV5-4 and TRBJ1-2; TRBD1 is a possible D gene (5 bases). Trimming removed 0 bases at V and 2 bases at J, with 17 bases between. Germline V CDR1 and CDR2: SGHNT, YYREEE (reference sequence). This CDR3 is built from 17 residues.

CDR3 nucleotide sequence: TGTGCCAGCAGCTTAGTAGGGGGGGCGCTGGACTATGGCTACACCTTC. Its translation: CASSLVGGALDYGYTF. This chain links TRBV7-2 with TRBJ1-2, with TRBD1 as a possible D gene (6 bases). In germline, CDR1 is SGHTA, CDR2 FQGNSA. The CDR3 length is 16 residues. Trimming stripped 1 base from V and 3 bases from J, with 15 bases between.

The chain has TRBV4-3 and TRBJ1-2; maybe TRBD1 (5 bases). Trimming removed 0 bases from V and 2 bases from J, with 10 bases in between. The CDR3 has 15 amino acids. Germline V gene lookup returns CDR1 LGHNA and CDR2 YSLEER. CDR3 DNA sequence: TGCGCCAGCAGCCAAGAAGGGTCAGGGAACTATGGCTACACCTTC. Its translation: CASSQEGSGNYGYTF.

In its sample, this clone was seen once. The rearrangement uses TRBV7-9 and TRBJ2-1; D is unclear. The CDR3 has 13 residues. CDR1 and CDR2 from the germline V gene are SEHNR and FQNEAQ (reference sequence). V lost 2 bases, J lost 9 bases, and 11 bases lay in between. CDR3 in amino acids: CASSLMEFGEQFF. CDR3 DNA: TGTGCCAGCAGCTTAATGGAGTTCGGTGAGCAGTTCTTC.

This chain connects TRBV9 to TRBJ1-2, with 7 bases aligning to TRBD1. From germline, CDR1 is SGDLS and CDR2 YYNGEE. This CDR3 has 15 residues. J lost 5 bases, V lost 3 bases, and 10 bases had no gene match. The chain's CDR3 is CASSAEPDRVYGYTF. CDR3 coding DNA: TGTGCCAGCAGCGCAGAACCCGACAGGGTTTATGGCTACACCTTC.

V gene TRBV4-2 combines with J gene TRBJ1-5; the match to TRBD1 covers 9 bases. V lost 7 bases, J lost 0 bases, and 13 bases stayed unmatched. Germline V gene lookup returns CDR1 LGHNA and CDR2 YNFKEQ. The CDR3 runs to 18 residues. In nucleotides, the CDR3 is TGTGCCAGCACCATACAGGGGGCTCCCTCCCCTAGCAATCAGCCCCAGCATTTT. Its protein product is CASTIQGAPSPSNQPQHF.

The CDR3 protein is CASSRDSSYTF. The CDR3 DNA sequence: TGTGCCAGCAGCCGGGACAGCTCCTACACCTTC. V is TRBV25-1 and J is TRBJ1-2, with TRBD1 matching 7 bases. Looked up from germline, CDR1 is MGHDK and CDR2 is SYGVNS. The CDR3 covers 11 residues. Germline trimming cut 6 bases from V and 10 bases from J; bases unmatched to any gene: 5.

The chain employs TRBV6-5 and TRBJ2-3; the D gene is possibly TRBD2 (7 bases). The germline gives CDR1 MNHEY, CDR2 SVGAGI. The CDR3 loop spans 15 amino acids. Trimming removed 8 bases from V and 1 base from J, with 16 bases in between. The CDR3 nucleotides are TGTGCCAGCTCGGGGAGGGGGTTGGGCACAGATACGCAGTATTTT. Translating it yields CASSGRGLGTDTQYF.

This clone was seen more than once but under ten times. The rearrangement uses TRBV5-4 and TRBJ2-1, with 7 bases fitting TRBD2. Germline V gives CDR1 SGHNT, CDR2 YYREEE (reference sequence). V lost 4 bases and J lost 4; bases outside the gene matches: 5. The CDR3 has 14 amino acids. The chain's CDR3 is CASSPMGGYNEQFF. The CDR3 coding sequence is TGTGCCAGCAGCCCCATGGGGGGGTACAATGAGCAGTTCTTC.

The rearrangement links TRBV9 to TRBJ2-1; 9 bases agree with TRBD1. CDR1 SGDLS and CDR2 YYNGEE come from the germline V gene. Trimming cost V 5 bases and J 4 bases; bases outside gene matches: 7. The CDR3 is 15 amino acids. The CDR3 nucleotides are TGTGCCAGCAGTACATGGGACAGGGCGTACAATGAGCAGTTCTTC. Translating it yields CASSTWDRAYNEQFF.

CDR3 sequence reads: CAGSGGAREKLFF. For the CDR3, the DNA is TGTGCCGGCTCGGGGGGGGCTCGAGAAAAACTGTTTTTT. This sequence joins TRBV6-5 and TRBJ1-4; D perhaps matches TRBD1 (6 bases). The V gene lost 11 bases and the J gene lost 8 bases, with 18 bases spanning the gap. CDR3 length: 13 residues. Per the germline V gene, CDR1 is MNHEY and CDR2 is SVGAGI.

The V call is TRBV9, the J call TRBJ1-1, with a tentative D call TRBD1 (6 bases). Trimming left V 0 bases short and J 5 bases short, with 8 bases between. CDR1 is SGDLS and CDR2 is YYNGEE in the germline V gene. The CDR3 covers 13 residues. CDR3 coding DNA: TGTGCCAGCAGCGTAGACAGGGTGACTGAAGCTTTCTTT. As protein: CASSVDRVTEAFF.

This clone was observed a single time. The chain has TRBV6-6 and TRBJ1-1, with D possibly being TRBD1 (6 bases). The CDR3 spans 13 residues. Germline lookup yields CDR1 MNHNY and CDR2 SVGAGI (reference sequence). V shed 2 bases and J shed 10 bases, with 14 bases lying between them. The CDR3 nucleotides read TGTGCCAGCAGTTACGGTCCAGGGGCGGGAGCTTTCTTT. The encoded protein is CASSYGPGAGAFF.